Presented here are 8 T cell receptor beta chains from one specimen sequenced in a study of CD8+ T cells in alopecia areata. Sequencing templates came from extracted RNA that was reverse transcribed into cDNA. The assay was immunoSEQ multiplex PCR, and TCRdb's table has in-frame clones only and misses some. The sample has some 100,000 clones, 55% to 75% seen once. As to treatment: oral pan-JAK inhibitor, 5-10 mg twice daily. The sequencing used CD8+ T cells sorted from blood, collected at approximately week 61, from a patient treated with tofacitinib. The receptors here all came from a human donor with alopecia areata.

The genes are TRBV19 and TRBJ2-3, with 11 bases fitting TRBD2. CDR3 size: 15 residues. CDR1 is LNHDA, CDR2 SQIVND, per germline (reference sequence). J gave up 6 bases and V 3 bases, and 5 bases lay outside the gene matches. The CDR3 sequence: CASSIDSGGADTQYF. Written as DNA, the CDR3 is TGTGCCAGTAGTATTGATAGCGGGGGGGCTGATACGCAGTATTTT.

This clone occurred a few times. The chain carries TRBV13 and TRBJ1-5, with D tentatively TRBD1 (5 bases). The ends were cut back, 4 bases at V and 5 bases at J, with 15 bases in the middle. The germline V gene encodes CDR1 PRHDT and CDR2 FYEKMQ (reference sequence). CDR3 length: 15 residues. The CDR3 bases are TGTGCCAGCAGCTCCACCAGGGAAGCGGATCAGCCCCAGCATTTT. Protein product: CASSSTREADQPQHF.

This clone was observed a handful of times. The genes are TRBV5-1 and TRBJ2-3; tentatively, D is TRBD2 (6 bases). This CDR3 is built from 18 residues. Looked up from germline, CDR1 is SGHRS and CDR2 is YFSETQ. Trimming took off 1 base at V and 4 bases at J, with 22 bases between the two ends. CDR3 sequence: CASSLFLSSGTAADTQYF. The CDR3 nucleotides read TGCGCCAGCAGCTTGTTCCTATCTTCCGGGACTGCAGCAGATACGCAGTATTTT. Drawing the rest from reference TRBV5-1 and TRBJ2-3, the complete variable domain is KAGVTQTPRYLIKTRGQQVTLSCSPISGHRSVSWYQQTPGQGLQFLFEYFSETQRNKGNFPGRFSGRQFSNSRSEMNVSTLELGDSALYLCASSLFLSSGTAADTQYFGPGTRLTVL.

This clone was seen once. The chain joins TRBV7-9 to TRBJ2-7, with 10 bases identical to TRBD1. Trimming removed 6 bases from V and 3 bases from J; junction bases left unmatched: 8. The germline V gene encodes CDR1 SEHNR and CDR2 FQNEAQ (reference sequence). The CDR3 loop spans 15 amino acids. Written as DNA, the CDR3 is TGTGCCAGCAGTTTCGCAGGGGACAGGGGCTACGAGCAGTACTTC. This translates into CASSFAGDRGYEQYF.

The count of this clone is one. The J gene is TRBJ1-1, the V gene TRBV5-1; D may be TRBD1 (5 bases). The CDR3 sequence is 14 residues long. V lost 0 bases, J lost 4 bases, and 10 bases lay in between. Looked up from germline, CDR1 is SGHRS and CDR2 is YFSETQ. In nucleotides, the CDR3 is TGCGCCAGCAGCTTGGAAGGGGCTAGCACTGAAGCTTTCTTT. Translated, it gives CASSLEGASTEAFF.

This clone was picked up one time. The chain links TRBV5-6 to TRBJ2-2; D gene unclear. Germline CDR1 is SGHDT and CDR2 is YYEEEE. V lost 2 bases and J lost 4, with 3 bases in between. The CDR3 runs to 12 residues. Here the CDR3 DNA reads TGTGCCAGCAGCTTAATCACCGGGGAGCTGTTTTTT. As protein: CASSLITGELFF.

The V and J genes are TRBV6-6 and TRBJ1-6; no firm D call. Trimming took off 2 bases at V and 1 base at J, with 9 bases between the two ends. Looked up from germline, CDR1 is MNHNY and CDR2 is SVGAGI (reference sequence). CDR3 length equals 16 residues. The CDR3 nucleotides read TGTGCCAGCAGTTACGTCAGCCGGTCCTATAATTCACCCCTCCACTTT. Translated: CASSYVSRSYNSPLHF.

This clone was observed a handful of times. This chain uses TRBV19 with TRBJ1-5; a weak D match, TRBD1 (5 bases). V shed 2 bases and J shed 7 bases, with 15 bases lying between them. Germline CDR1 and CDR2: LNHDA and SQIVND (reference sequence). This CDR3 comprises 15 residues. CDR3 protein: CASSISGHSSQPQHF. As DNA, the CDR3 is TGTGCCAGTAGTATATCAGGGCACAGCAGCCAGCCCCAGCATTTT.